The 24 T cell receptor beta chains below come from one sample, sequenced in a study of blood T cell repertoires in COVID-19. The method was immunoSEQ multiplex PCR; TCRdb's version includes in-frame clones alone and lacks a portion of them. The sample holds roughly 180,000 clones, 81% seen once. Sequenced: PBMCs or T cells enriched from blood (not recorded which). All receptors derive from a woman between 40 and 50 years old with acute COVID-19.

The CDR3 is CASSITDRGRNQPQHF. CDR3 bases: TGTGCCAGTAGTATAACGGACAGGGGGCGGAATCAGCCCCAGCATTTT. This chain joins TRBV19 and TRBJ1-5; 11 nucleotides agree with TRBD1. Unmatched junction bases numbered 4, after V lost 2 bases and J lost 4 bases. The germline gives CDR1 LNHDA, CDR2 SQIVND (reference sequence). The CDR3 has 16 residues.

This chain's CDR3 is CATSDFTGTGVWETQYF. The CDR3 DNA sequence: TGTGCCACCAGTGATTTTACCGGGACAGGGGTCTGGGAGACCCAGTACTTC. The chain couples TRBV24-1 to TRBJ2-5; the match to TRBD1 covers 10 bases. Germline V gene lookup returns CDR1 KGHDR and CDR2 SFDVKD. The CDR3 length is 17 residues. V lost 1 base and J lost 5; bases outside the gene matches: 9.

The rearrangement links TRBV29-1 to TRBJ2-1, with D perhaps TRBD1 (5 bases). V was shortened by 6 bases and J by 8 bases, with 14 bases between the two germline ends. This CDR3 spans 12 amino acids. CDR1 is SQVTM and CDR2 is ANQGSEA in the germline V gene. DNA of the CDR3: TGCAGCGTCTTTCAGGGCCGAGATGAGCAGTTCTTC. Its translation is CSVFQGRDEQFF.

The chain couples TRBV7-9 to TRBJ1-1; no reliable D call. Germline loops: CDR1 SEHNR, CDR2 FQNEAQ (reference sequence). Trimming took off 1 base at V and 3 bases at J, with 9 bases between the two ends. This CDR3 has 14 residues. As DNA, the CDR3 is TGTGCCAGCAGCTTAGAAGCCCCCCACACTGAAGCTTTCTTT. It codes for CASSLEAPHTEAFF.

The chain has TRBV3-1 (or the pseudogene TRBV3-2) and TRBJ2-1; D unclear. This CDR3 comprises 13 residues. Between the trimmed V and J ends, which lost 0 bases and 6 bases, there was a span of 6 bases. The germline V gene has CDR1 LGHDT and CDR2 YNNKEL (reference sequence). CDR3 sequence (DNA): TGTGCCAGCAGCCAAGATCCCGGCAATGAGCAGTTCTTC. Its protein is CASSQDPGNEQFF.

The rearrangement links TRBV30 to TRBJ1-1; D unclear. V lost 8 bases and J 11 bases, leaving 18 bases between the germline ends. CDR1 is GTSNPN and CDR2 is SVGIG in the germline V gene (reference sequence). This CDR3 has 11 amino acids. DNA of the CDR3: TGTGCCCTAACCCACGACGGGGTGGCTTTCTTT. It codes for CALTHDGVAFF.

A single count supports this clone. This chain joins TRBV5-1 and TRBJ1-6; D gene unclear. V lost 0 bases, J lost 3 bases, and 7 bases lay in between. The CDR3 loop spans 15 amino acids. Germline loops: CDR1 SGHRS, CDR2 YFSETQ. The CDR3 nucleotides read TGCGCCAGCAGCTTGGACAGCCTCTATAATTCACCCCTCCACTTT. Protein product: CASSLDSLYNSPLHF.

Here the CDR3 DNA reads TGTGCCTGGAGTGTACTCAACTTGAATGAGCAGTTCTTC. It specifies CAWSVLNLNEQFF. The V gene is TRBV30, the J gene TRBJ2-1; D not certain. V dropped 0 bases and J dropped 7 bases, with 10 bases sitting between them. CDR1 GTSNPN and CDR2 SVGIG come from the germline V gene (reference sequence). The CDR3 is 13 amino acids.

The V and J genes are TRBV18 and TRBJ2-1, with 9 bases that match TRBD2. In germline, CDR1 is KGHSH, CDR2 LQKENI. This CDR3 has 16 residues. The V and J ends lost 6 bases and 4 bases, in that order; junction bases with no gene match: 10. The CDR3, as DNA: TGTGCCAGCTCGTCCAGACTAGCGGCCAATTACAATGAGCAGTTCTTC. Protein: CASSSRLAANYNEQFF.

This clone has a count of ten or more. The chain couples TRBV19 to TRBJ2-7, with TRBD1 identical over 11 bases. V shed 6 bases, J shed 3 bases, and the junction held 7 bases outside the gene matches. The CDR3 totals 15 residues. CDR1 is LNHDA, CDR2 SQIVND, per germline (reference sequence). The CDR3 DNA sequence: TGTGCCAGTAGAGTATCCGGGACAGGGGGCTACGAGCAGTACTTC. It is translated as CASRVSGTGGYEQYF.

The rearrangement joins TRBV5-5 to TRBJ2-6; 7 bases match TRBD1. Germline V gene data show CDR1 as SGHKS and CDR2 as YYEKEE (reference sequence). With 4 bases clipped from V and 0 bases from J, the junction kept 7 bases outside the gene matches. The CDR3 consists of 17 residues. The CDR3 protein is CASSPRDRVSGANVLTF. In nucleotides, the CDR3 is TGTGCCAGCAGCCCCCGGGACAGAGTCTCTGGGGCCAACGTCCTGACTTTC.

The chain couples TRBV7-9 to TRBJ1-2; possible D gene TRBD1, 6 bases. This CDR3 has 15 amino acids. V lost 0 bases and J 3 bases, leaving 11 bases between the germline ends. The germline V gene has CDR1 SEHNR and CDR2 FQNEAQ (reference sequence). CDR3 residues: CASSLAGTSHYGYTF. CDR3 DNA sequence: TGTGCCAGCAGCTTAGCTGGGACAAGCCACTATGGCTACACCTTC.

The chain joins TRBV2 to TRBJ2-1, with TRBD1 as a possible D gene (5 bases). Germline CDR1 reads SNHLY; CDR2 reads FYNNEI. V lost 6 bases, J lost 6 bases, and 9 bases lay in between. CDR3 size: 12 residues. This chain's CDR3 is CASRGRGNEQFF. The CDR3, as DNA: TGTGCCAGCAGAGGAAGGGGCAATGAGCAGTTCTTC.

The rearrangement joins TRBV27 to TRBJ2-7; 7 positions match TRBD2. CDR1 is MNHEY and CDR2 is SMNVEV in the germline V gene (reference sequence). V was clipped by 5 bases and J by 7 bases; unmatched bases: 5. The CDR3 is 12 residues long. CDR3: CASSQPGLEQYF. Written as DNA, the CDR3 is TGTGCCAGCAGTCAACCGGGACTAGAGCAGTACTTC.

This clone has just one count. The chain carries TRBV15 and TRBJ2-1, with D perhaps TRBD2 (6 bases). Germline assignment: CDR1 LNHNV and CDR2 YYDKDF (reference sequence). Trimming pared 1 base from V and 4 bases from J, leaving 20 bases between. The CDR3 length is 18 residues. CDR3: CATSRGSGGDGIYNEQFF. CDR3 in DNA: TGTGCCACCAGCAGAGGAAGCGGCGGGGACGGAATATACAATGAGCAGTTCTTC.

The chain has TRBV6-5 and TRBJ1-1, with D possibly TRBD1 on 6 matching bases. Germline lookup yields CDR1 MNHEY and CDR2 SVGAGI. The CDR3 has 12 residues. Trimming cost V 7 bases and J 3 bases, with 9 bases left between them. CDR3 DNA: TGTGCCAGCAAGTCAGGGGACACTGAAGCTTTCTTT. Translated: CASKSGDTEAFF.

This chain joins TRBV10-1 and TRBJ2-3, with 7 bases lining up with TRBD1. This CDR3 contains 15 residues. The J segment lost 0 bases and the V segment lost 5 bases, leaving 5 bases of the junction unmatched. Germline values: CDR1 WNHNN, CDR2 SYGVQD (reference sequence). CDR3 region: CASSPGQPSTDTQYF. CDR3 DNA: TGCGCCAGCAGTCCGGGACAGCCAAGCACAGATACGCAGTATTTT.

The chain employs TRBV6-9 and TRBJ2-5; D may be TRBD2 (6 bases). The CDR3 covers 18 residues. Between the trimmed V and J ends, which lost 5 bases and 2 bases, there was a span of 24 bases. Germline V gene data show CDR1 as MNHGY and CDR2 as SVAAGI. The CDR3 coding sequence is TGTGCCAGCAGTATATCGGGGGAAGAAGCAAACGAACAAGAGACCCAGTACTTC. It codes for CASSISGEEANEQETQYF.

In its sample, this clone was seen a few times. The rearrangement links TRBV28 to TRBJ2-7; possible D gene TRBD2, 5 bases. CDR1 is MDHEN and CDR2 is SYDVKM in the germline V gene. V shed 3 bases and J shed 0 bases, with 9 bases lying between them. CDR3 length: 14 amino acids. Here the CDR3 reads CASSFRAGSYEQYF. In DNA form, the CDR3 reads TGTGCCAGCAGTTTTAGGGCGGGCTCCTACGAGCAGTACTTC.

There are a few counts of this clone. The genes are TRBV7-2 and TRBJ2-2; 15 bases fit TRBD2. Trimming took 5 bases from V and 0 from J; bases not matched to a gene: 4. Per the germline V gene, CDR1 is SGHTA and CDR2 is FQGNSA. The CDR3 runs 18 residues. The CDR3 sequence: CASSPRTSGRANTGELFF. In DNA form, the CDR3 reads TGTGCCAGCAGCCCCCGGACTAGCGGGAGGGCGAACACCGGGGAGCTGTTTTTT. The variable domain in full, with the rest retrieved from reference TRBV7-2 and TRBJ2-2, is GAGVSQSPSNKVTEKGKDVELRCDPISGHTALYWYRQSLGQGLEFLIYFQGNSAPDKSGLPSDRFSAERTGGSVSTLTIQRTQQEDSAVYLCASSPRTSGRANTGELFFGEGSRLTVL.

V gene TRBV19 combines with J gene TRBJ1-1; weak D call: TRBD1 (5 bases). There are 13 residues in the CDR3. Germline CDR1 LNHDA, CDR2 SQIVND (reference sequence). V was clipped by 4 bases and J by 0 bases, with 6 bases between them. The chain's CDR3 is CASSKQVNTEAFF. As DNA, the CDR3 is TGTGCCAGTAGTAAACAGGTGAACACTGAAGCTTTCTTT.

This sequence joins TRBV5-6 and TRBJ1-1, with D possibly being TRBD1 (6 bases). V shed 5 bases and J shed 4 bases, with 15 bases lying between them. The germline V gene encodes CDR1 SGHDT and CDR2 YYEEEE. This CDR3 is 14 amino acids long. This chain's CDR3 is CASRHRTGFTEAFF. The DNA for the CDR3 is TGTGCCAGCAGACATCGCACAGGGTTCACTGAAGCTTTCTTT.

The gene calls are TRBV2 and TRBJ2-1; D call uncertain. With 7 bases removed from V and 10 bases from J, the gap between germline ends came to 23 bases. This CDR3 spans 15 amino acids. Germline-derived CDR1 and CDR2 are SNHLY and FYNNEI. The CDR3 DNA reads as TGTGCCAGCACGCAACCTACTACCTACTACTCGGAGCAGTTCTTC. Amino acids: CASTQPTTYYSEQFF.

This rearrangement joins TRBV4-1 to TRBJ2-3, with TRBD2 as a possible D gene (5 bases). The germline gives CDR1 MGHRA, CDR2 YSYEKL. Trimming pared 5 bases from V and 0 bases from J, leaving 18 bases between. CDR3 length: 17 amino acids. The CDR3 coding sequence is TGCGCCAGCAGCACAGCGATCGGGGAGAGTAGCACAGATACGCAGTATTTT. Its protein product is CASSTAIGESSTDTQYF.